Listed below are T cell receptor beta chains from one sample, sequenced in a study of CD8 T cells in Susac syndrome. TCRdb reanalysed the immunoSEQ multiplex PCR reads using MiXCR and keeps one entry per CDR3 protein. Of around 150,000 distinct CDR3 sequences in the sample, nearly 97% were seen once. Sequencing used CD4+ T cells from PBMCs. The receptors were gathered from a human donor with Susac syndrome. The CDR3 runs from the conserved cysteine through the conserved F or W. A D gene is named only where the DNA matches it firmly. Only some rows state a clone size, as once, few, many or a class for expanded clones.

j_gene | v_gene | d_gene | abundance | CDR3nt | CDR3aa
TRBJ2-7 | TRBV7-2 | . | . | TGTGCCAGCAGCTTAGAATACGAGCAGTACTTC | CASSLEYEQYF
TRBJ2-1 | TRBV2 | . | . | TGTGCCAGCACCGGGACCACCAACGATGAGCAGTTCTTC | CASTGTTNDEQFF
TRBJ2-1 | TRBV20-1 | TRBD2 | . | TGCAGTGCTAGTGGGGTAGCGGGAGGGATTGAGCAGTTCTTC | CSASGVAGGIEQFF
TRBJ1-1 | TRBV3-1 | . | . | TGTGCCAGCAGCCGCGAGGGCGACACTGAAGCTTTCTTT | CASSREGDTEAFF
TRBJ2-5 | TRBV10-3 | TRBD2 | . | TGTGCCATCAGTAGCGGGGGGGCCGAGACCCAGTACTTC | CAISSGGAETQYF
TRBJ2-1 | TRBV9 | . | . | TGTGCCAGCAGCGTAGCGGAGCGGTCGAGGGAAAATGAGCAGTTCTTC | CASSVAERSRENEQFF
TRBJ2-7 | TRBV28 | . | . | TGTGCCAGCAGCCTTACTACTACTACGACCGAGCAGTACTTC | CASSLTTTTTEQYF
TRBJ2-1 | TRBV5-1 | . | once | TGCGCCAGCGGGACATCCTCCTACAATGAGCAGTTCTTC | CASGTSSYNEQFF
TRBJ1-5 | TRBV4-1 | . | . | TGCGCCAGCAGCCAATACGAGGGGGTAGGACAGCCCCAGCATTTT | CASSQYEGVGQPQHF
TRBJ2-7 | TRBV12-3/TRBV12-4 | TRBD1 | . | TGTGCCAGCAGTCCGGGACAGGGGGCGGGGGAGCAGTACTTC | CASSPGQGAGEQYF
TRBJ2-7 | TRBV28 | . | . | TGTGCCACTATTAAGGGGGGCTCAAGTTACGAGCAGTACTTC | CATIKGGSSYEQYF
TRBJ2-5 | TRBV20-1 | . | . | TGCAGTGCTAGCCGGGTTACTGAGACCCAGTACTTC | CSASRVTETQYF
TRBJ2-6 | TRBV7-9 | . | . | TGTGCCAGCAGCTTTTTCCTGGGGCAGAGCTCTGGGGCCAACGTCCTGACTTTC | CASSFFLGQSSGANVLTF
TRBJ2-7 | TRBV14 | TRBD1 | . | TGTGCCAGCAGCCCGACCGGCAGGGGGCATCACTACGAGCAGTACTTC | CASSPTGRGHHYEQYF
TRBJ1-5 | TRBV6-2/TRBV6-3 | . | . | TGTGCCAGCAGTTACGGGGACTATCAGCCCCAGCATTTT | CASSYGDYQPQHF
TRBJ2-7 | TRBV6-5 | . | . | TGTGCCAGCAGTTCAAGCCGAAGATACGAGCAGTACTTC | CASSSSRRYEQYF
TRBJ1-4 | TRBV2 | . | . | TGTGCCAGCGTCAGGGTGTTTCGGGAAAAACTGTTTTTT | CASVRVFREKLFF
TRBJ2-7 | TRBV28 | . | . | TGTGCCAGCAGTGGCCATACCCCCAGCTCCTACGAGCAGTACTTC | CASSGHTPSSYEQYF
TRBJ2-2 | TRBV5-4 | . | . | TGTGCCAGCAGCTTGGATTCGACCGGGGAGCTGTTTTTT | CASSLDSTGELFF
TRBJ1-1 | TRBV20-1 | . | . | TGCAGTGCCCGGTGGCAGAGAAACACTGAAGCTTTCTTT | CSARWQRNTEAFF
TRBJ2-3 | TRBV11-2 | . | . | TGTGCCAGCAGCGGTGCGGGTAGCCGACGAGATACGCAGTATTTT | CASSGAGSRRDTQYF
TRBJ2-1 | TRBV7-3 | TRBD2 | . | TGTGCCAGCAGCCGGACTAGCGGAAATGAGCAGTTCTTC | CASSRTSGNEQFF
TRBJ2-7 | TRBV29-1 | TRBD1 | . | TGCAGCGCTCGGACAGGGTACTACGAGCAGTACTTC | CSARTGYYEQYF
TRBJ1-1 | TRBV20-1 | . | . | TGCAGTGCTACCAGGGGTACAGCTTTCTTT | CSATRGTAFF
TRBJ2-3 | TRBV29-1 | TRBD1 | . | TGCAGCGTATCCACCGGGACAGGGTTTAATACGCAGTATTTT | CSVSTGTGFNTQYF
TRBJ1-3 | TRBV5-6 | . | few | TGTGCCAGCAGTTTGTCATCAGGAAACACCATATATTTT | CASSLSSGNTIYF
TRBJ2-1 | TRBV12-3/TRBV12-4 | TRBD1 | . | TGTGCCAGCAGTAGGGACAGGAGGGGGAATGAGCAGTTCTTC | CASSRDRRGNEQFF
TRBJ2-7 | TRBV20-1 | TRBD1 | . | TGCAGTGCTAGGGCGGAGACAGGGGTTAGCGAGCAGTACTTC | CSARAETGVSEQYF
TRBJ2-1 | TRBV4-2 | . | once | TGTGCCAGCAGCCAAGATTCAACTAGCTCAATCAATGAGCAGTTCTTC | CASSQDSTSSINEQFF
TRBJ1-5 | TRBV2 | . | . | TGTGCCAGCAGCGCTCGAGGGGTCAATCAGCCCCAGCATTTT | CASSARGVNQPQHF
TRBJ2-5 | TRBV29-1 | TRBD2 | . | TGCAGCGTTGAAAGGTTCGGGGGGGGGCGCCAAGAGACCCAGTACTTC | CSVERFGGGRQETQYF
TRBJ1-3 | TRBV6-5 | . | . | TGTGCCAGCAGTTACTCAGGGCAAACTCCTGGAAACACCATATATTTT | CASSYSGQTPGNTIYF
TRBJ2-7 | TRBV4-1 | . | . | TGCGCCAGCAGCCAAGCCCAGACAGGGAGGCTCTACGAGCAGTACTTC | CASSQAQTGRLYEQYF
TRBJ1-2 | TRBV12-3/TRBV12-4 | . | . | TGTGCCAGCATGGAGGGTGGGTACGGTGGCTACACCTTC | CASMEGGYGGYTF
TRBJ2-3 | TRBV20-1 | TRBD2 | . | TGCAGTGCTAGCCTACTAGCGGGAGTGGGAGATACGCAGTATTTT | CSASLLAGVGDTQYF
TRBJ2-2 | TRBV4-1 | . | . | TGCGCCAGCAGCCAAGACGGGCGAACCGGGGAGCTGTTTTTT | CASSQDGRTGELFF
TRBJ2-2 | TRBV20-1 | . | . | TGCGCCTCGACCGCCGCGAACACCGGGGAGCTGTTTTTT | CASTAANTGELFF
TRBJ1-1 | TRBV5-6 | . | . | TGTGCCAGCAGCTTGAGATCGGTTCGGTTGGGGACTGAAGCTTTCTTT | CASSLRSVRLGTEAFF
TRBJ2-7 | TRBV30 | TRBD2 | . | TGTGCCTGGAGACTAGCGGGAGGGTCCTACGAGCAGTACTTC | CAWRLAGGSYEQYF
TRBJ2-1 | TRBV25-1 | TRBD2 | . | TGTGCCAGCAGTGTAACATCGGGGGGAACTGAGCAGTTCTTC | CASSVTSGGTEQFF
TRBJ2-7 | TRBV6-2/TRBV6-3 | . | . | TGTGCCAGCAGTGCAGCGGGCACCTACGAGCAGTACTTC | CASSAAGTYEQYF
TRBJ2-7 | TRBV29-1 | TRBD1 | . | TGCAGCGCCGGACAGGGTGGTCTATACGAGCAGTACTTC | CSAGQGGLYEQYF
TRBJ1-1 | TRBV29-1 | . | . | TGCAGCGCACTAAGGGGCAGATCCATGAACACTGAAGCTTTCTTT | CSALRGRSMNTEAFF
TRBJ1-1 | TRBV20-1 | . | . | TGCAGTGCTAGACGTGGACAACTGAACACTGAAGCTTTCTTT | CSARRGQLNTEAFF
TRBJ2-7 | TRBV28 | . | . | TGTGCCAGCTTCATTGGGGAAGGGTACGAGCAGTACTTC | CASFIGEGYEQYF
TRBJ2-7 | TRBV29-1 | . | . | TGCAGCGTTGAAGACGGACGGTCCTACGAGCAGTACTTC | CSVEDGRSYEQYF
TRBJ1-2 | TRBV20-1 | . | . | TGCAGCACGGCGGAGGGTTTTGGTGGCTACACCTTC | CSTAEGFGGYTF
TRBJ2-7 | TRBV2 | . | . | TGTGCCAGCAGTGAGCAGAACGAGCAGTACTTC | CASSEQNEQYF
TRBJ2-4 | TRBV11-2 | . | . | TGTGCCAGCAGCTTAGATGGGGTAGCCAAAAACATTCAGTACTTC | CASSLDGVAKNIQYF
TRBJ2-5 | TRBV5-1 | . | . | TGCGCCAGTGCAGTGGTAGGGAAAGAGACCCAGTACTTC | CASAVVGKETQYF
TRBJ2-1 | TRBV4-1 | . | . | TGCGCCAGCAGCCGGACGGACTCATTCTACAATGAGCAGTTCTTC | CASSRTDSFYNEQFF